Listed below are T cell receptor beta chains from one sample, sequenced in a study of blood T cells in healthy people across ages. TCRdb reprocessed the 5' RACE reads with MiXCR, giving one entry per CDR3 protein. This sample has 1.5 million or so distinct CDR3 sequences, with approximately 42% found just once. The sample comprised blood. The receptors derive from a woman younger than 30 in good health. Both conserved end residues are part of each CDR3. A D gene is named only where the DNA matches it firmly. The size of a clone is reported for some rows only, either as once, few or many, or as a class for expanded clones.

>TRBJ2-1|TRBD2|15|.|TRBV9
CASSAGTSELNEQFF
TGTGCCAGCAGCGCCGGGACTAGCGAATTAAATGAGCAGTTCTTC
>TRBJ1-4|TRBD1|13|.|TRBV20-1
CSARTTGAGKLFF
TGCAGTGCTAGAACGACAGGGGCGGGAAAACTGTTTTTT
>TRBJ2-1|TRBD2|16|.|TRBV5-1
CACSPTGTSKRNEQFF
TGCGCCTGCAGCCCAACCGGGACTAGTAAAAGGAATGAGCAGTTCTTC
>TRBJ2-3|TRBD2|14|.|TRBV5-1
CASSPGGGSDTQYF
TGCGCCAGCAGCCCCGGGGGAGGGAGCGATACGCAGTATTTT
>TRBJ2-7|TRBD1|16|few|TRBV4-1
CASSAGTGGFSYEQYF
TGCGCCAGCAGCGCTGGGACAGGGGGCTTCTCCTACGAGCAGTACTTC
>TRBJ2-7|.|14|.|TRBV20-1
CSASDGSRIYEQYF
TGCAGTGCTAGTGACGGGAGTCGAATCTACGAGCAGTACTTC
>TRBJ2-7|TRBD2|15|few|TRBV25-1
CASRGGPSGTYEQYF
TGTGCCAGCAGGGGGGGACCTAGCGGTACTTACGAGCAGTACTTC
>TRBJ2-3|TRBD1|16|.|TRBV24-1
CATTAPGQGAPDTQYF
TGTGCCACCACCGCCCCGGGACAGGGGGCGCCGGATACGCAGTATTTT
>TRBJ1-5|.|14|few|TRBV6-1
CASSGGQIFQPQHF
TGTGCCAGCAGTGGAGGACAGATTTTTCAGCCCCAGCATTTT
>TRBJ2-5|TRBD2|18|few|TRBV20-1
CSAYTPGLAGVRQETQYF
TGCAGTGCTTACACACCGGGACTAGCGGGAGTCCGGCAAGAGACCCAGTACTTC
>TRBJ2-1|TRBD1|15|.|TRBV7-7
CASSTGTGVGNEQFF
TGTGCTAGCAGCACCGGGACAGGGGTTGGCAATGAGCAGTTCTTC
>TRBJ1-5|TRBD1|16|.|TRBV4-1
CASSQYQGAAEQPQHF
TGCGCCAGCAGCCAATACCAGGGGGCGGCGGAACAGCCCCAGCATTTT
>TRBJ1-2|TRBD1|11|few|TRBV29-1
CSGGDSRGYTF
TGCAGCGGGGGGGACAGCCGGGGCTACACCTTC
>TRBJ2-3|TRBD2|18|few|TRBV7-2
CASSPLGGLAGEGDTQYF
TGTGCCAGCAGCCCCTTAGGGGGGTTAGCGGGAGAGGGAGATACGCAGTATTTT
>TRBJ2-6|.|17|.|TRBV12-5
CASRGREVSSGANVLTF
TGTGCTAGTAGGGGGAGGGAAGTAAGCTCTGGGGCCAACGTCCTGACTTTC
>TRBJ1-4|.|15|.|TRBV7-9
CASTLMRGPNEKLFF
TGTGCCAGCACCTTAATGAGGGGTCCTAATGAAAAACTGTTTTTT
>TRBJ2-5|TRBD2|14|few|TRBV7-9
CASSLDGGAGAQYF
TGTGCCAGCAGCTTAGACGGGGGGGCAGGCGCGCAGTACTTC
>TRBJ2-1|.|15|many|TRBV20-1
CSARVRKGGYNEQFF
TGCAGTGCTAGAGTTCGGAAAGGGGGGTACAATGAGCAGTTCTTC
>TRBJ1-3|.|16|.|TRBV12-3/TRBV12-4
CASSSYGRYSGNTIYF
TGTGCCAGCAGCTCCTACGGGAGATACTCTGGAAACACCATATATTTT
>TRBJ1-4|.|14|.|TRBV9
CASSVAGPNEKLFF
TGTGCCAGCAGCGTAGCCGGGCCTAATGAAAAACTGTTTTTT
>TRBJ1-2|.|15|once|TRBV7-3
CASSLTRTNNYGYTF
TGTGCCAGCAGCTTAACCAGAACAAATAACTATGGCTACACCTTC
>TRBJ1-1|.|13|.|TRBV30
CAWSVLTNTEAFF
TGTGCCTGGAGTGTACTAACGAACACTGAAGCTTTCTTT
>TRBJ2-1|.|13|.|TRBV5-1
CASRGPFHNEQFF
TGCGCCAGCCGTGGGCCGTTTCACAATGAGCAGTTCTTC
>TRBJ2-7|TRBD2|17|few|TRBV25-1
CASSDRRGGGTTYEQYF
TGTGCCAGCAGTGACCGAAGGGGCGGGGGGACCACCTACGAGCAGTACTTC
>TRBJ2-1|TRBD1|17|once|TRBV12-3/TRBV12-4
CASSPRDRPSRHNEQFF
TGTGCCAGCAGTCCCAGGGACAGGCCTAGTCGGCACAATGAGCAGTTCTTC
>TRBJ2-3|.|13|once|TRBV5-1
CATGQIFTDTQYF
TGCGCCACCGGACAGATTTTCACAGATACGCAGTATTTT
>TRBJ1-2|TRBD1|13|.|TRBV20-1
CSAKDRSNYGYTF
TGCAGTGCCAAGGACAGGTCTAACTATGGCTACACCTTC
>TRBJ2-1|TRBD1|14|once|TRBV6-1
CASYRQGFNNEQFF
TGTGCCAGCTACCGACAGGGTTTCAACAATGAGCAGTTCTTC
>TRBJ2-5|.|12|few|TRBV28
CASGDGEVEQYF
TGTGCCAGTGGGGACGGGGAGGTTGAGCAGTACTTC
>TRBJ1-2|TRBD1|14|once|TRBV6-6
CASSHQTGGYGYTF
TGTGCCAGCAGCCACCAGACAGGGGGATATGGCTACACCTTC
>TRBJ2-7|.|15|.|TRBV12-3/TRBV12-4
CASSLVRSSYNEQYF
TGTGCCAGCAGTTTGGTGCGGAGCTCCTACAATGAGCAGTACTTC
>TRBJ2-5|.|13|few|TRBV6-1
CASRSDILETQYF
TGTGCCAGCAGATCCGACATCTTGGAGACCCAGTACTTC
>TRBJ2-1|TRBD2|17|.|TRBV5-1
CASSLGASSGGSNEQFF
TGCGCCAGCAGCTTGGGGGCCTCTAGCGGGGGTTCCAATGAGCAGTTCTTC
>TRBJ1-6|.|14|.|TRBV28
CASLDSSYNSPLHF
TGTGCCAGCCTTGACAGCTCCTATAATTCACCCCTCCACTTT
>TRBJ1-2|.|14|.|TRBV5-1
CASSLVRGRDGYIF
TGCGCCAGCAGCCTAGTACGAGGCAGGGATGGCTACATCTTC
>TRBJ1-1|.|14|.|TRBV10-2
CASSEPVVSTEAFF
TGCGCCAGCAGTGAGCCGGTCGTATCCACTGAAGCTTTCTTT